This T cell receptor (beta chain) was profiled in a study of beta chain features in type 1 diabetes. Study overall: No patient-donor differences in age, gender, total cells or subset yield. Study results and caveats: For Type 1 diabetes patients, all four CD4+ subsets carried TCRB CDR3s that were moderately but significantly shorter. Fewer junction insertions and more nucleotide deletions appeared in type 1 diabetes patients.

CDR3 size: 19 residues. Trimming pared 6 bases from V and 7 bases from J, leaving 37 bases between. CDR1 SQVTM and CDR2 ANQGSEA come from the germline V gene. As for this clone: Its antigen is unknown.

The study reverse transcribed the entire isolated RNA, so it sequenced expressed TCRB transcripts. Clones were read by immunoSEQ multiplex PCR, and TCRdb kept only the in-frame ones, dropping some. The sample comprises around 300,000 clones, 15% of which are singletons, and less than 0.02% rests with the top ten. The sequencing sample was made of naive CD4+ T cells from blood. This receptor was taken from a man between 18 and 29 years old with type 1 diabetes. The chain links TRBV29-1 to TRBJ2-7; D may be TRBD1 (7 bases). CDR3 in DNA: TGCAGCGTCAGATTGTTGCCCGGGACAGCTGGGGGGTTCTCCCAAGAGCAGTACTTC. Amino acids: CSVRLLPGTAGGFSQEQYF.